A selection of T cell receptor beta chains follows, all from one sample in a study of Graves' ophthalmopathy and Graves' hyperthyroidism. TCRdb re-analysed the multiplex PCR reads in MiXCR, keeping a single row per CDR3 protein. The sample holds more than 1,000,000 distinct CDR3 sequences, 35% to 40% seen once. Sequencing input: peripheral blood or thyroid tissue (not recorded which). Receptors originate from an adult man with Graves' hyperthyroidism. CDR3s include the opening cysteine and the closing phenylalanine or tryptophan. A D gene is named only where the DNA matches it firmly. Size tells how often a clone was seen (once, few, many) or the class of an expanded clone, and some rows leave it out.

CDR3nt: TGTGCCAGCAGCTCCCGGAGGGAGGGTTCACCCCTCCACTTT
CDR3aa: CASSSRREGSPLHF
abundance: NA
v_gene: TRBV7-2
d_gene: NA
j_gene: TRBJ1-6

CDR3nt: TGTGCCATCAGTGGGGCGGCGCAGTACTTC
CDR3aa: CAISGAAQYF
abundance: NA
v_gene: TRBV10-3
d_gene: NA
j_gene: TRBJ2-7

CDR3nt: TGTGCCAGCAGTCCCGTGGAGGGGAATAACTATGGCTACACCTTC
CDR3aa: CASSPVEGNNYGYTF
abundance: NA
v_gene: TRBV5-6
d_gene: NA
j_gene: TRBJ1-2

CDR3nt: TGTGCCAGCAGCTCCATGGGTGGGACAGGGTATGGCTACACCTTC
CDR3aa: CASSSMGGTGYGYTF
abundance: many
v_gene: TRBV7-3
d_gene: TRBD1
j_gene: TRBJ1-2

CDR3nt: TGCAGCGTTGATCAGGGGGGTGATGGCTACACCTTC
CDR3aa: CSVDQGGDGYTF
abundance: NA
v_gene: TRBV29-1
d_gene: TRBD1
j_gene: TRBJ1-2

CDR3nt: TGTGCCAGTAGTATGGGGCTGAGTACTGAAGCTTTCTTT
CDR3aa: CASSMGLSTEAFF
abundance: few
v_gene: TRBV19
d_gene: NA
j_gene: TRBJ1-1

CDR3nt: TGTGCCTGGAGTGTACAGGGGGGCAATCAGCCCCAGCATTTT
CDR3aa: CAWSVQGGNQPQHF
abundance: NA
v_gene: TRBV30
d_gene: TRBD1
j_gene: TRBJ1-5

CDR3nt: TGCAGTGCCGCATTCAAAGGGGGTCAGTCCCAGCATTTT
CDR3aa: CSAAFKGGQSQHF
abundance: NA
v_gene: TRBV20-1
d_gene: NA
j_gene: TRBJ1-5

CDR3nt: TGTGCCAGTAGTCCCGACACGAATCAGCCCCAGCATTTT
CDR3aa: CASSPDTNQPQHF
abundance: many
v_gene: TRBV19
d_gene: NA
j_gene: TRBJ1-5

CDR3nt: TGTGCCAGTACCCCGGGACAGGCCTATGGCTACACCTTC
CDR3aa: CASTPGQAYGYTF
abundance: many
v_gene: TRBV19
d_gene: TRBD1
j_gene: TRBJ1-2

CDR3nt: TGTGCCAGCAGTCCGCGGGACAGTCACTCCTACGAGCAGTACTTC
CDR3aa: CASSPRDSHSYEQYF
abundance: many
v_gene: TRBV2
d_gene: NA
j_gene: TRBJ2-7

CDR3nt: TGTGCCAGCAGCGATCACAGGGGGCTGCAGTACTTC
CDR3aa: CASSDHRGLQYF
abundance: few
v_gene: TRBV7-9
d_gene: TRBD1
j_gene: TRBJ2-7

CDR3nt: TGTGCCAGCAGCTTAGGCCGGAGCGTCAACTATGGCTACACCTTC
CDR3aa: CASSLGRSVNYGYTF
abundance: NA
v_gene: TRBV7-2
d_gene: NA
j_gene: TRBJ1-2

CDR3nt: TGTGCCAGCAGCTTATCGGACAGCCCCAGTGAAGCTTTCTTT
CDR3aa: CASSLSDSPSEAFF
abundance: many
v_gene: TRBV5-6
d_gene: NA
j_gene: TRBJ1-1

CDR3nt: TGCAGTGTCACAAGCCCCCCGACAGGTCAGTGGGAGACCCAGTACTTC
CDR3aa: CSVTSPPTGQWETQYF
abundance: NA
v_gene: TRBV20-1
d_gene: NA
j_gene: TRBJ2-5

CDR3nt: TGCGCCAGCAGCGAACAGGGCCGGCGCGGGGAGCTGTTTTTT
CDR3aa: CASSEQGRRGELFF
abundance: NA
v_gene: TRBV4-3
d_gene: NA
j_gene: TRBJ2-2

CDR3nt: TGTGCCAACAGCTACGGGGTCCGAGAGCAGTACTTC
CDR3aa: CANSYGVREQYF
abundance: NA
v_gene: TRBV11-2
d_gene: NA
j_gene: TRBJ2-7

CDR3nt: TGCAGTGCTAGAGCTGGTAAACAGACGAACACCGGGGAGCTGTTTTTT
CDR3aa: CSARAGKQTNTGELFF
abundance: many
v_gene: TRBV20-1
d_gene: NA
j_gene: TRBJ2-2

CDR3nt: TGTGCCAGCAGCTTTACAGGGTCTGACAAGCGGCAAGAGACCCAGTACTTC
CDR3aa: CASSFTGSDKRQETQYF
abundance: many
v_gene: TRBV5-5
d_gene: NA
j_gene: TRBJ2-5

CDR3nt: TGCAGTGCTAGAAAGACAGGGGGCCTCGGCTACACCTTC
CDR3aa: CSARKTGGLGYTF
abundance: NA
v_gene: TRBV20-1
d_gene: TRBD1
j_gene: TRBJ1-2

CDR3nt: TGCAGCGTCCTGAGGGGGCGAGACGGCTACACCTTC
CDR3aa: CSVLRGRDGYTF
abundance: NA
v_gene: TRBV29-1
d_gene: TRBD1
j_gene: TRBJ1-2

CDR3nt: TGCGCCAGCAGCTTTCAGGGAGCCTACGAGCAGTACTTC
CDR3aa: CASSFQGAYEQYF
abundance: many
v_gene: TRBV5-1
d_gene: NA
j_gene: TRBJ2-7

CDR3nt: TGTGCCATCAGCCTACAGGGGGGCGATCAGCCCCAGCATTTT
CDR3aa: CAISLQGGDQPQHF
abundance: many
v_gene: TRBV10-3
d_gene: TRBD1
j_gene: TRBJ1-5